This passage covers 23 T cell receptor beta chains from one sample sequenced in a study of T cell responses to AZD1222 COVID-19 vaccine. Profiling relied on immunoSEQ multiplex PCR, and the TCRdb table lists in-frame clones only, not all of them. The sample contains about 79,000 clones, 80% of which appear only once. The source material was peripheral blood, sampled on day 0 of AZD1222 vaccination. The receptors were gathered from an adult in good health.

J is TRBJ2-7 and V is TRBV23-1, with D possibly matching TRBD1 (5 bases). TRBV23-1 belongs to the ORF category, with a function that is uncertain. V was clipped by 6 bases and J by 1 base, with 10 bases between them. CDR3 size: 13 residues. The CDR3 spells CASRTDSSYEQYF. The CDR3 coding sequence is TGCGCCAGCAGAACAGACAGTTCCTACGAGCAGTACTTC.

The chain couples TRBV18 to TRBJ2-7; 7 positions match TRBD2. Unmatched junction bases numbered 5, after V lost 3 bases and J lost 0 bases. Germline CDR1 and CDR2: KGHSH and LQKENI. The CDR3 is 15 amino acids. The CDR3: CASSPEAGSSYEQYF. CDR3 bases: TGTGCCAGCTCACCCGAAGCGGGGAGCTCCTACGAGCAGTACTTC.

V and J are TRBV2 and TRBJ2-1; no definite D call. The V end lost 4 bases, the J end lost 8 bases, and 9 bases lay between the germline ends. CDR1 is SNHLY, CDR2 FYNNEI, per germline. The CDR3 has 12 amino acids. The CDR3 sequence: CASSVRRYEQFF. The CDR3 region has the DNA TGTGCCAGCAGTGTCCGGCGCTATGAGCAGTTCTTC.

This clone is a singleton in its sample. CDR3 sequence: CASSLAVGETQYF. CDR3 nucleotides: TGTGCCAGCAGTTTAGCGGTGGGAGAGACCCAGTACTTC. The J gene is TRBJ2-5, the V gene TRBV12-3 or TRBV12-4; D is unclear. The CDR3 spans 13 residues. Deletions cut 0 bases from V and 4 bases from J, with 6 bases between.

The V and J genes are TRBV3-1 (or the pseudogene TRBV3-2) and TRBJ2-2; TRBD2 aligns across 15 bases. V was pared by 1 base and J by 0 bases, with 9 bases of the junction left unmatched. This CDR3 comprises 21 residues. Germline CDR1 is LGHDT and CDR2 is YNNKEL (reference sequence). The CDR3 DNA reads as TGTGCCAGCAGCCAAGTAACCCGGGGACTAGCGGGGGGAACGAACACCGGGGAGCTGTTTTTT. Translated, it gives CASSQVTRGLAGGTNTGELFF.

This clone was counted once. The genes are TRBV9 and TRBJ2-2, with D maybe TRBD2 (6 bases). The CDR3 runs to 13 residues. Germline V lookup: CDR1 SGDLS, CDR2 YYNGEE. V was clipped by 4 bases and J by 4 bases, with 8 bases between them. This chain's CDR3 is CASSRGFTGELFF. Here the CDR3 DNA reads TGTGCCAGCAGCCGGGGGTTCACCGGGGAGCTGTTTTTT.

The chain joins TRBV27 to TRBJ2-3; D unresolved. The CDR3 spans 12 residues. Germline values: CDR1 MNHEY, CDR2 SMNVEV (reference sequence). Deletions cut 5 bases from V and 5 bases from J, with 8 bases between. This CDR3 reads CASSPGGDTQYF. CDR3 sequence (DNA): TGTGCCAGCAGTCCCGGTGGAGATACGCAGTATTTT.

The chain's CDR3 is CASSLPPRLAGVSNEQFF. In DNA, the CDR3 is TGTGCCAGCAGCTTACCGCCCAGACTAGCGGGAGTTTCCAATGAGCAGTTCTTC. The chain carries TRBV7-9 and TRBJ2-1, with 12 bases identical to TRBD2. Germline CDR1 SEHNR, CDR2 FQNEAQ (reference sequence). J gave up 6 bases and V 2 bases, and 11 bases lay outside the gene matches. The CDR3 sequence is 18 residues long.

V is TRBV6-5 and J is TRBJ1-3; unclear D gene. CDR1 and CDR2 (germline): MNHEY, SVGAGI. This CDR3 is 16 amino acids long. Trimming removed 1 base at V and 0 bases at J, with 10 bases between. The CDR3 coding sequence is TGTGCCAGCAGTTACTGGGCCTTAAACTCTGGAAACACCATATATTTT. It translates to CASSYWALNSGNTIYF.

The chain couples TRBV4-2 to TRBJ1-2; D remains ambiguous. Deletions cut 4 bases from V and 8 bases from J, with 11 bases between. Germline values: CDR1 LGHNA, CDR2 YNFKEQ. This CDR3 is built from 12 residues. The CDR3 here is CASSLQGRGYTF. The CDR3 nucleotides read TGTGCCAGCAGCCTACAAGGTCGCGGCTACACCTTC.

The chain carries TRBV18 and TRBJ2-7; D possibly corresponds to TRBD1 (5 bases). The CDR3 consists of 14 residues. The germline gives CDR1 KGHSH, CDR2 LQKENI. Trimming left V 2 bases short and J 3 bases short, with 11 bases between. The CDR3 DNA sequence: TGTGCCAGCTCACCAACAACGGACAACTACGAGCAGTACTTC. Its protein product is CASSPTTDNYEQYF.

This chain uses TRBV10-1 with TRBJ2-3, with TRBD1 as a possible D gene (6 bases). The CDR3 sequence is 14 residues long. Germline V gene data show CDR1 as WNHNN and CDR2 as SYGVQD (reference sequence). V was shortened by 3 bases and J by 10 bases, with 17 bases between the two germline ends. CDR3 residues: CASSDIGDKRAQYF. The CDR3 nucleotides read TGCGCCAGCAGTGACATCGGGGACAAGAGGGCGCAGTATTTT.

This sequence joins TRBV5-5 and TRBJ2-7; D is unresolved. CDR3 length: 11 amino acids. The V and J ends lost 4 bases and 0 bases respectively, with 2 bases between them. In germline, CDR1 is SGHKS, CDR2 YYEKEE (reference sequence). The DNA for the CDR3 is TGTGCCAGCAGCGTCTCCTACGAGCAGTACTTC. Its protein is CASSVSYEQYF. The variable domain in full, completed from reference TRBV5-5 and TRBJ2-7, reads DAGVTQSPTHLIKTRGQQVTLRCSPISGHKSVSWYQQVLGQGPQFIFQYYEKEERGRGNFPDRFSARQFPNYSSELNVNALLLGDSALYLCASSVSYEQYFGPGTRLTVT.

This clone was picked up a small number of times. The rearrangement joins TRBV29-1 to TRBJ1-1; D not resolved. Germline V lookup: CDR1 SQVTM, CDR2 ANQGSEA. V shed 4 bases and J shed 4 bases, with 16 bases lying between them. This CDR3 spans 14 amino acids. CDR3 in amino acids: CSVVRSRQLTEAFF. As DNA, the CDR3 is TGCAGCGTTGTTAGGTCGCGGCAGCTCACTGAAGCTTTCTTT. The complete variable domain, with remaining parts taken from reference TRBV29-1 and TRBJ1-1, reads SAVISQKPSRDICQRGTSLTIQCQVDSQVTMMFWYRQQPGQSLTLIATANQGSEATYESGFVIDKFPISRPNLTFSTLTVSNMSPEDSSIYLCSVVRSRQLTEAFFGQGTRLTVV.

The chain links TRBV25-1 to TRBJ2-1; TRBD2 matches at 15 bases. The CDR3 is 14 residues long. CDR1 and CDR2 from the germline V gene are MGHDK and SYGVNS. Losses at the gene ends were 8 bases for V and 9 bases for J; bases not matched to a gene: 5. CDR3 in amino acids: CASGGTSGGSEQFF. The CDR3 bases are TGTGCCAGCGGCGGGACTAGCGGGGGGAGTGAGCAGTTCTTC.

The genes are TRBV10-1 and TRBJ1-5; 7 nucleotides align to TRBD1. Germline CDR1 and CDR2: WNHNN and SYGVQD (reference sequence). The CDR3 runs 13 residues. Trimming cost V 5 bases and J 7 bases; bases outside gene matches: 5. The CDR3 sequence is CASSSGRGQPQHF. CDR3 sequence (DNA): TGCGCCAGCAGTTCGGGCAGGGGGCAGCCCCAGCATTTT.

This chain connects TRBV6-5 to TRBJ2-1; D unclear. V gave up 5 bases and J gave up 10 bases, with 6 bases separating them. Germline V gene lookup returns CDR1 MNHEY and CDR2 SVGAGI. This CDR3 comprises 10 residues. The CDR3: CASSIREQFF. The CDR3 DNA follows: TGTGCCAGCAGTATCAGGGAGCAGTTCTTC.

This clone was seen a handful of times. The chain has TRBV19 and TRBJ1-2; a possible D gene is TRBD1 (6 bases). Germline V lookup: CDR1 LNHDA, CDR2 SQIVND (reference sequence). This CDR3 comprises 13 residues. V shed 5 bases and J shed 2 bases, with 9 bases lying between them. Here the CDR3 DNA reads TGTGCCAGTAGTCCTCAGGGGAACTATGGCTACACCTTC. This translates into CASSPQGNYGYTF.

The sample holds one count of this clone. The chain carries TRBV6-5 and TRBJ2-4; D is perhaps TRBD1 (6 bases). The CDR3 contains 16 residues. Germline CDR1 reads MNHEY; CDR2 reads SVGAGI. Deletions cut 4 bases from V and 0 bases from J, with 13 bases between. The CDR3 reads CASSSGTTVAKNIQYF. The CDR3, as DNA: TGTGCCAGCAGTTCCGGGACAACTGTAGCCAAAAACATTCAGTACTTC.

The chain employs TRBV29-1 and TRBJ2-1, with 10 positions matching TRBD2. This CDR3 spans 16 amino acids. The V segment lost 8 bases and the J segment 0 bases; nucleotides outside the gene matches: 10. Per germline, CDR1 SQVTM and CDR2 ANQGSEA. Written as DNA, the CDR3 is TGCAGCTTGATACTAGCGGGACTGGGCTCCTACAATGAGCAGTTCTTC. This gives the protein CSLILAGLGSYNEQFF.

J is TRBJ1-2 and V is TRBV5-4; 9 bases agree with TRBD1. The J segment lost 6 bases and the V segment lost 2 bases, leaving 2 bases of the junction unmatched. The length of the CDR3 is 13 residues. Germline loops: CDR1 SGHNT, CDR2 YYREEE (reference sequence). CDR3: CASSLQGANGYTF. DNA of the CDR3: TGTGCCAGCAGCTTACAGGGGGCTAATGGCTACACCTTC.

The chain carries TRBV5-1 and TRBJ1-6; the D is unclear. This CDR3 has 16 amino acids. From germline, CDR1 is SGHRS and CDR2 YFSETQ. V was cut by 0 bases and J by 6 bases, with 13 bases left in between. The CDR3: CASSLASAVANSPLHF. The CDR3 DNA follows: TGCGCCAGCAGCTTGGCCTCGGCCGTGGCTAATTCACCCCTCCACTTT.

The gene calls are TRBV12-3 or TRBV12-4 and TRBJ1-2, with 8 bases lining up with TRBD1. This CDR3 region has 12 residues. The V segment lost 6 bases and the J segment 8 bases; nucleotides outside the gene matches: 5. The CDR3 DNA follows: TGTGCCAGCAGCGGACAGGGATACGGCTACACCTTC. Its translation is CASSGQGYGYTF.